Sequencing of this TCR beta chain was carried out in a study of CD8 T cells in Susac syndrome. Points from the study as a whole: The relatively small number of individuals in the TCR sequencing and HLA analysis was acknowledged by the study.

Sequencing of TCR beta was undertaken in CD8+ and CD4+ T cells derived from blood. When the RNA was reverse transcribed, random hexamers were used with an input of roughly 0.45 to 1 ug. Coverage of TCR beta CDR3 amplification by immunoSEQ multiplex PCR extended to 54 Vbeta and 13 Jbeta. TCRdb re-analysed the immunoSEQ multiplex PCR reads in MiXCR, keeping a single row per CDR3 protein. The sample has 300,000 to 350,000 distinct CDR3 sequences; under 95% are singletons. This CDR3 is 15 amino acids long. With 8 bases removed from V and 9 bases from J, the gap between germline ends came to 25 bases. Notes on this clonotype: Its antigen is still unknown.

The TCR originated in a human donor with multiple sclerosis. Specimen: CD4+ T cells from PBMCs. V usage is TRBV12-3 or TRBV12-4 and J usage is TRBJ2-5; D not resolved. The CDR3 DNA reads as TGTGCCAGCTCCCTTGCCCTTGGGCCCCTCCCGGCCCAGTACTTC. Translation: CASSLALGPLPAQYF.